Described below is a single T cell receptor (beta chain) sequence and its context. What this receptor recognizes is not known. No qualities accompany the bases; no much larger clone lies one base away. This entry comes from a study of low-dose radiotherapy and immunotherapy resistance in tumors (dated by TCRdb to 2021 to 2024). Concerning the study at large: In Cohort 1, 0.5 Gy per fraction was delivered every 2 weeks, and a total PTV dose of 6.5 Gy was prescribed. For Cohort 2, the dose was 1 Gy per fraction given every two weeks, adding up to 13 Gy in total across 26 weeks. Nivolumab was administered intravenously as a 240 mg flat dose every two weeks, and ipilimumab was administered intravenously at 1 mg/kg every six weeks. Every two weeks, patients got intravenous cyclophosphamide at 200 mg/m2, given one day ahead of each radiation and immunotherapy administration. Aspirin 300 mg was taken orally once daily by patients for four cycles, starting on cycle 1 day 1. First-strand cDNA was synthesized with Superscript III and a set of TRAV- and TRBV-specific primers, covering both TCRalpha and TCRbeta chains. Trial participants were not randomized into treatment groups. The translational analysis covered eight patients: three from the first dose cohort and the first five from the second dose cohort.

The instrument was an Illumina HiSeq 2500. TCRs were amplified with Phusion for 20 to 25 PCR cycles, with a constant-region primer paired with the adapter attached to the V primers. Amplification of the isolated mRNA was done with the MessageAmp II aRNA Amplification Kit, which involved an approximately 15-hour in vitro transcription at 37 degrees C. mRNA for TCR sequencing was isolated with the Dynabeads mRNA DIRECT Purification Kit. Indexed Illumina adapters were added in a second Phusion PCR of 25 cycles, after which AMPure XP beads were used to purify the products. The source study handled its data this way. Using custom Perl scripts, TCR sequences that encoded the same protein were pooled, out-of-frame sequences were dropped, and the abundance of each clonotype was calculated. TCR sequences supported by only a single read were excluded from analysis. Among the metrics used to describe the repertoires were Shannon entropy, Gini index, clonality, richness, and the frequency of TCRs shared between repertoires. Clones were called with MiXCR by TCRdb after fastp trimmed the public reads at Q25, and only in-frame beta chains were retained. When rows share a CDR3 protein, they turn into one entry using the most common DNA and genes. The authors' filters were not applied to this entry. For this sample the table gives over 50,000 distinct CDR3 sequences, of which around 35% were detected only once. Less than 9.5% of the sample goes to the ten largest clones.

V sheds 4 bases and J sheds 2 bases, leaving 15 bases between their ends. The CDR3 goes from the cysteine to the phenylalanine over 15 residues. The only DNA kept is the CDR3, 45 bases in frame from the first base. From a lookup of the germline V gene (reference sequence), CDR1 and CDR2 are SGHNT and YYREEE. This sample's time point label indicates: after trial treatment. The intended sense of this specimen's treatment or condition label: LDRT plus nivolumab, ipilimumab, low-dose cyclophosphamide and aspirin (RACIN trial). Donors were enrolled in RACIN, a single-arm phase I dose-escalation trial in which nivolumab, ipilimumab, aspirin, low-dose cyclophosphamide and low-dose radiotherapy were combined. Patients were eligible if they had advanced solid tumors that were TIL-negative.

This receptor was identified in a male donor with rectosigmoid adenocarcinoma. This specimen consisted of PBMCs, obtained after low-dose radiotherapy plus immunotherapy. This chain is built from TRBV5-4 and TRBJ2-5; TRBD1 is a weak D gene call, 7 bases matching. The sequence in DNA is TGTGCCAGCAGCCAAAAGACAGGGACTCAAGAGACCCAGTACTTC. Translated, this is CASSQKTGTQETQYF.